These 19 T cell receptor beta chains came from one sample sequenced in a study of response to subunit inactivated influenza vaccine. TCRdb ran MiXCR on the RT-PCR reads and lists one entry per CDR3 protein. The table includes fewer than 700,000 distinct CDR3 sequences, 10% to 15% detected once. The starting material was PBMCs from blood, obtained 45 days after vaccination. The source of these receptors is a man aged 45-65 years who received an inactivated influenza vaccine.

In its sample, this clonotype was seen a few times. The CDR3 nucleotides are TGCAGCGGGGGACGAGGTGGGGAGACCCAGTACTTC. Residues: CSGGRGGETQYF. V and J are TRBV29-1 and TRBJ2-5; D might be TRBD1 or TRBD2, each matching 5 bases. V lost 7 bases and J lost 5, with 14 bases in between. Germline CDR1 is SQVTM and CDR2 is ANQGSEA. The length of the CDR3 is 12 residues.

This clonotype has just a few counts. In nucleotides, the CDR3 is TGCAGCGCCGGGGACAGGGGCCCCCTGGCTACGCAGTATTTT. Protein sequence: CSAGDRGPLATQYF. V usage is TRBV29-1 and J usage is TRBJ2-3, with 10 nucleotides matching TRBD1. Germline V lookup: CDR1 SQVTM, CDR2 ANQGSEA. The CDR3 consists of 14 residues. Trimming removed 7 bases from V and 8 bases from J; junction bases left unmatched: 12.

This clonotype came up many times. The rearrangement joins TRBV7-9 to TRBJ2-1, with TRBD2 matching 7 bases. The CDR3 runs to 13 residues. The junction had 4 bases not matched to a gene; V was cut back by 5 bases and J by 6 bases. CDR1 is SEHNR and CDR2 is FQNEAQ in the germline V gene (reference sequence). CDR3 amino acids: CASSRAGANEQFF. The CDR3 coding sequence is TGTGCCAGCAGCCGGGCGGGAGCCAATGAGCAGTTCTTC.

Ten or more counts support this clonotype. The rearrangement links TRBV7-9 to TRBJ2-3; D gene uncertain. Germline V gene lookup returns CDR1 SEHNR and CDR2 FQNEAQ (reference sequence). V lost 3 bases, J lost 4 bases, and 5 bases lay in between. The CDR3 contains 12 residues. For the CDR3, the DNA is TGTGCCAGCAGCTTGGTAGCAGATACGCAGTATTTT. It yields the protein CASSLVADTQYF.

This clonotype turned up a few times. The chain couples TRBV20-1 to TRBJ2-7; TRBD2 matches at 13 bases. Germline V CDR1 and CDR2: DFQATT, SNEGSKA (reference sequence). CDR3 length: 15 residues. V lost 5 bases, J lost 7 bases, and 11 bases stayed unmatched. The CDR3 sequence: CSAGTSGIRTGEQYF. CDR3 DNA: TGCAGTGCTGGGACTAGCGGGATAAGGACGGGGGAGCAGTACTTC.

This clonotype was counted a few times. The chain carries TRBV7-6 and TRBJ1-2, with D perhaps matching TRBD1 (5 bases). This CDR3 is 15 amino acids long. Trimming took off 1 base at V and 4 bases at J, with 13 bases between the two ends. Germline CDR1 reads SGHVS; CDR2 reads FNYEAQ. DNA of the CDR3: TGTGCCAGCAGCTTAGGTTTAGGGGACTTCTATGGCTACACCTTC. Translation gives CASSLGLGDFYGYTF.

The rearrangement uses TRBV7-9 and TRBJ2-5, with a weak D call TRBD2 (6 bases). Germline CDR1 reads SEHNR; CDR2 reads FQNEAQ (reference sequence). Trimming pared 2 bases from V and 4 bases from J, leaving 14 bases between. This CDR3 has 15 residues. The CDR3 sequence is CASSLTRGTRETQYF. CDR3 nucleotides: TGTGCCAGCAGCTTAACGCGGGGCACCAGAGAGACCCAGTACTTC.

This clonotype was counted between two and nine times. J is TRBJ2-3 and V is TRBV7-2, with a possible D match to TRBD1 (6 bases). Deletions cut 5 bases from V and 8 bases from J, with 17 bases between. The germline gives CDR1 SGHTA, CDR2 FQGNSA. CDR3 length: 14 residues. The chain's CDR3 is CASSVVLGAPTQYF. CDR3 DNA: TGTGCCAGCAGCGTCGTCTTGGGGGCGCCTACGCAGTATTTT.

This clonotype came up many times. This chain connects TRBV20-1 to TRBJ1-6; 10 bases agree with TRBD1. V was pared by 2 bases and J by 9 bases, with 7 bases of the junction left unmatched. CDR1 and CDR2 (germline): DFQATT, SNEGSKA (reference sequence). This CDR3 spans 15 amino acids. CDR3 DNA sequence: TGCAGTGCTAGAACAGGACAGGGGGAAGTTTCACCCCTCCACTTT. It codes for CSARTGQGEVSPLHF.

This clonotype occurred many times. The rearrangement joins TRBV29-1 to TRBJ1-1; perhaps TRBD1 as D (6 bases). V lost 8 bases and J 0 bases, leaving 10 bases between the germline ends. The CDR3 has 12 amino acids. Germline V lookup: CDR1 SQVTM, CDR2 ANQGSEA. CDR3 coding DNA: TGCAGCTCGGGACACTTGAACACTGAAGCTTTCTTT. Translating it yields CSSGHLNTEAFF. Filled out from reference TRBV29-1 and TRBJ1-1, the complete variable domain reads SAVISQKPSRDICQRGTSLTIQCQVDSQVTMMFWYRQQPGQSLTLIATANQGSEATYESGFVIDKFPISRPNLTFSTLTVSNMSPEDSSIYLCSSGHLNTEAFFGQGTRLTVV.

This clonotype was observed a few times. V and J are TRBV9 and TRBJ1-6; D possibly corresponds to TRBD1 (6 bases). This CDR3 comprises 14 residues. The V end lost 2 bases, the J end lost 8 bases, and 11 bases lay between the germline ends. The V gene's germline CDR1 is SGDLS and CDR2 YYNGEE. The CDR3: CASSVERGYSPLHF. CDR3 nucleotide sequence: TGTGCCAGCAGCGTCGAAAGGGGGTATTCACCCCTCCACTTT. The whole variable domain, remainder taken from reference TRBV9 and TRBJ1-6, is DSGVTQTPKHLITATGQRVTLRCSPRSGDLSVYWYQQSLDQGLQFLIQYYNGEERAKGNILERFSAQQFPDLHSELNLSSLELGDSALYFCASSVERGYSPLHFGNGTRLTVT.

The chain carries TRBV19 and TRBJ2-5; D possibly uses TRBD1 or TRBD2 (5 bases each). The CDR3 runs to 14 residues. The V gene's germline CDR1 is LNHDA and CDR2 SQIVND (reference sequence). With 3 bases removed from V and 2 bases from J, the gap between germline ends came to 10 bases. The CDR3 protein is CASSMWDGQETQYF. Written as DNA, the CDR3 is TGTGCCAGTAGTATGTGGGACGGACAAGAGACCCAGTACTTC. The whole variable domain, remainder taken from reference TRBV19 and TRBJ2-5, is DGGITQSPKYLFRKEGQNVTLSCEQNLNHDAMYWYRQDPGQGLRLIYYSQIVNDFQKGDIAEGYSVSREKKESFPLTVTSAQKNPTAFYLCASSMWDGQETQYFGPGTRLLVL.

This clonotype was seen a few times. The J gene is TRBJ2-7, the V gene TRBV7-9; 10 bases fit TRBD2. V lost 5 bases to trimming and J lost 4 bases; unmatched junction nucleotides: 8. Looked up from germline, CDR1 is SEHNR and CDR2 is FQNEAQ (reference sequence). The CDR3 contains 15 residues. Written as DNA, the CDR3 is TGTGCCAGCAGCCTAAGCGGGAGGGCTGGTTACGAGCAGTACTTC. Amino acids: CASSLSGRAGYEQYF.

The chain employs TRBV5-6 and TRBJ1-2, with a possible D match to TRBD1 (6 bases). Per the germline V gene, CDR1 is SGHDT and CDR2 is YYEEEE. V lost 2 bases to trimming and J lost 8 bases, with 16 bases between them. This CDR3 has 14 amino acids. CDR3 loop: CASSFSGASRGYTF. Written as DNA, the CDR3 is TGTGCCAGCAGCTTCTCGGGGGCATCGAGGGGCTACACCTTC.

The chain couples TRBV5-1 to TRBJ2-5; a weak D match, TRBD2 (5 bases). Germline CDR1 SGHRS, CDR2 YFSETQ. The V gene lost 4 bases and the J gene lost 1 base, with 14 bases spanning the gap. This CDR3 is built from 15 residues. The CDR3: CASSQPGGSQETQYF. The CDR3 bases are TGCGCCAGCAGCCAACCGGGCGGGTCCCAAGAGACCCAGTACTTC.

The sample holds many counts of this clonotype. This chain links TRBV7-2 with TRBJ1-2; 7 bases are a match to TRBD1. CDR1 is SGHTA, CDR2 FQGNSA, per germline. The CDR3 runs 13 residues. V shed 6 bases, J shed 5 bases, and the junction held 6 bases outside the gene matches. CDR3 protein: CASRPTGIYGYTF. As DNA, the CDR3 is TGTGCCAGCAGGCCGACAGGGATTTATGGCTACACCTTC.

The chain recombines TRBV7-6 with TRBJ2-1; 7 nucleotides agree with TRBD2. There are 16 residues in the CDR3. CDR1 is SGHVS, CDR2 FNYEAQ, per germline. V shed 2 bases and J 1 base; nucleotides not matched to a gene: 5. The CDR3 region has the DNA TGTGCCAGCAGCTTACGAGGCGGGAGTTCCTACAATGAGCAGTTCTTC. Its translation: CASSLRGGSSYNEQFF.

This clonotype was detected ten times or more. The chain joins TRBV20-1 to TRBJ1-2; TRBD1 aligns across 11 bases. Germline values: CDR1 DFQATT, CDR2 SNEGSKA (reference sequence). The trim removed 4 bases at V and 4 bases at J, leaving 11 bases unmatched. The CDR3 spans 16 residues. CDR3 loop: CSATPGQGAAFYGYTF. CDR3 nucleotide sequence: TGCAGTGCTACCCCCGGACAGGGGGCCGCCTTCTATGGCTACACCTTC.

The CDR3 spells CASSGPGLAVEQFF. The DNA of the CDR3 is TGTGCCAGCAGCGGACCGGGACTAGCGGTTGAGCAGTTCTTC. V gene TRBV5-4 combines with J gene TRBJ2-1; TRBD2 agrees at 11 bases. V lost 4 bases, J lost 9 bases, and 6 bases stayed unmatched. Germline-derived CDR1 and CDR2 are SGHNT and YYREEE (reference sequence). CDR3 length: 14 residues.